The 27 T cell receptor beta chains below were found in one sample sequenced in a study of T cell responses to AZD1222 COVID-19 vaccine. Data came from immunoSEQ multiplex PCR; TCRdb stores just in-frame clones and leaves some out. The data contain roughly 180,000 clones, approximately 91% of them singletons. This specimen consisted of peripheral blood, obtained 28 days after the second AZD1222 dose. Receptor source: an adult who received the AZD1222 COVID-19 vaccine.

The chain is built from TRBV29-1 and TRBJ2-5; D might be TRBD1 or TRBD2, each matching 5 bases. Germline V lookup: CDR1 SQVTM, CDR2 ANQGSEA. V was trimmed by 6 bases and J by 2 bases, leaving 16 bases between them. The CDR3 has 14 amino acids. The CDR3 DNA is TGCAGCGTACCCGGGGCGCAAGGTCAAGAGACCCAGTACTTC. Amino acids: CSVPGAQGQETQYF.

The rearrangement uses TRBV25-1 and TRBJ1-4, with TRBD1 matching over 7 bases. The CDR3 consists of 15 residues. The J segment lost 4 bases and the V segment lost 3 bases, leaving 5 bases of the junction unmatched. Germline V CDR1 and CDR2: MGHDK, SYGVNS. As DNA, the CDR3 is TGTGCCAGCAGTGACCCGACAGGGAGTAATGAAAAACTGTTTTTT. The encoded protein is CASSDPTGSNEKLFF. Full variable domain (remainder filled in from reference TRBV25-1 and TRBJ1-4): EADIYQTPRYLVIGTGKKITLECSQTMGHDKMYWYQQDPGMELHLIHYSYGVNSTEKGDLSSESTVSRIRTEHFPLTLESARPSHTSQYLCASSDPTGSNEKLFFGSGTQLSVL.

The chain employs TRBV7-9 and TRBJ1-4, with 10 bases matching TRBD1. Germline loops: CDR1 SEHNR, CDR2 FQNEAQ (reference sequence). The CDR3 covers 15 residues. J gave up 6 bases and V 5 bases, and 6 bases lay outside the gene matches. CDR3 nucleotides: TGTGCCAGCAGCCCTGGGACAGGGGACTATGAAAAACTGTTTTTT. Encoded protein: CASSPGTGDYEKLFF.

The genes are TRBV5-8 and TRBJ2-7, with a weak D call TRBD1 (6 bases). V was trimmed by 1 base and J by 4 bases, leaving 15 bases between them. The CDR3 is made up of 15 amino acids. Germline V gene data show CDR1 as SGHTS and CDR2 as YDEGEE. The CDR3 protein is CASSLILQGRYEQYF. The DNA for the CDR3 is TGTGCCAGCAGCTTGATTTTACAGGGTCGGTACGAGCAGTACTTC.

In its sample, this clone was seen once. Written as DNA, the CDR3 is TGTGCCAGCTCAAGCGAAAGAGGGACTGTCGACGAGCAGTACTTC. It encodes CASSSERGTVDEQYF. The gene calls are TRBV18 and TRBJ2-7; D is perhaps TRBD2 (6 bases). Per the germline V gene, CDR1 is KGHSH and CDR2 is LQKENI. The CDR3 is 15 amino acids. Trimming removed 5 bases at V and 5 bases at J, with 19 bases between.

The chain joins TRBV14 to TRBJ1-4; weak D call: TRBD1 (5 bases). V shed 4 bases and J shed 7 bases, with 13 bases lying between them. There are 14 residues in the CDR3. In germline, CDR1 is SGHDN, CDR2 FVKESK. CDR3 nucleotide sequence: TGTGCCAGCAGCCGATCAGGGTTGGGTGAAAAACTGTTTTTT. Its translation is CASSRSGLGEKLFF.

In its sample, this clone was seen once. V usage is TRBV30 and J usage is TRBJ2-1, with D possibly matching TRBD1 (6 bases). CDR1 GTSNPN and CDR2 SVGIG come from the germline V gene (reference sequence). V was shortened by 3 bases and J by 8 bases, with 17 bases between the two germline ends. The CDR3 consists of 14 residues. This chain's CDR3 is CAWSRGLQVDEQFF. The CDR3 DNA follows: TGTGCCTGGAGCAGGGGTCTCCAGGTCGATGAGCAGTTCTTC.

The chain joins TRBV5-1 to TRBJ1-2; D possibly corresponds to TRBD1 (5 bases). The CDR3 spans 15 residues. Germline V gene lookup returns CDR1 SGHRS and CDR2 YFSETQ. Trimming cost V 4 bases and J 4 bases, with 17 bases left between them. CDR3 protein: CASSPLIDRSYGYTF. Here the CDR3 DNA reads TGCGCCAGCAGCCCCCTCATCGACAGAAGCTATGGCTACACCTTC.

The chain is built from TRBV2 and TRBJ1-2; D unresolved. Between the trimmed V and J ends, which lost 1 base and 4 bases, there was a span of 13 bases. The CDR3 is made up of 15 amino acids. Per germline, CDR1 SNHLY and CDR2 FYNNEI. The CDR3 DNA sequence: TGTGCCAGCAGTGAAGTAAAAGGGAGTTTCTATGGCTACACCTTC. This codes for CASSEVKGSFYGYTF. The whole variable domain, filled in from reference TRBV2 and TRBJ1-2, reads EPEVTQTPSHQVTQMGQEVILRCVPISNHLYFYWYRQILGQKVEFLVSFYNNEISEKSEIFDDQFSVERPDGSNFTLKIRSTKLEDSAMYFCASSEVKGSFYGYTFGSGTRLTVV.

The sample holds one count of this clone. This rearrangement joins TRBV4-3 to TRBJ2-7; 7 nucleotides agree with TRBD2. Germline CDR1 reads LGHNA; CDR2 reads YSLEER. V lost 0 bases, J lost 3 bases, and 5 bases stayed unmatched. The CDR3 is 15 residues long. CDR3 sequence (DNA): TGCGCCAGCAGCCAAGATTCGGGGGGAAGCTACGAGCAGTACTTC. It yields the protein CASSQDSGGSYEQYF.

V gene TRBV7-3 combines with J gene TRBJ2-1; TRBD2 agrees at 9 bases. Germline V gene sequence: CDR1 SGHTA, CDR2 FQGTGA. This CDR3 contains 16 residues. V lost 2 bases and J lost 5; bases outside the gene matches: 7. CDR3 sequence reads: CASSLAGGNFHNEQFF. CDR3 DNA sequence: TGTGCCAGCAGCTTAGCGGGAGGGAACTTTCACAATGAGCAGTTCTTC.

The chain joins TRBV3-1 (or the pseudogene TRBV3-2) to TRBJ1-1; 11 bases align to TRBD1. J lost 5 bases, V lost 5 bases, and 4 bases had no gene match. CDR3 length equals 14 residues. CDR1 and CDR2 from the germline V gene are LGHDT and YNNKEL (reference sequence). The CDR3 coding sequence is TGTGCCAGCAGCTGGGGACAGGGGGGAACTGAAGCTTTCTTT. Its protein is CASSWGQGGTEAFF.

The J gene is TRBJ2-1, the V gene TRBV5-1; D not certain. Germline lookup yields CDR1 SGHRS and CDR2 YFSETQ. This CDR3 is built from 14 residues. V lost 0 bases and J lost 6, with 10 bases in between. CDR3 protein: CASSLGQASNEQFF. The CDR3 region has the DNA TGCGCCAGCAGCTTGGGGCAGGCCAGCAATGAGCAGTTCTTC.

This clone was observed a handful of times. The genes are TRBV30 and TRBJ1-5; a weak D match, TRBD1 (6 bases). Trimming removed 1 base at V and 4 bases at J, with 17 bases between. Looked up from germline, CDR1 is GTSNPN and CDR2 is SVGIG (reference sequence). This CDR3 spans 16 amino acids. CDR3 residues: CAWSALGTLNNQPQHF. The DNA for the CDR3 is TGTGCCTGGAGTGCCCTCGGGACACTTAATAATCAGCCCCAGCATTTT.

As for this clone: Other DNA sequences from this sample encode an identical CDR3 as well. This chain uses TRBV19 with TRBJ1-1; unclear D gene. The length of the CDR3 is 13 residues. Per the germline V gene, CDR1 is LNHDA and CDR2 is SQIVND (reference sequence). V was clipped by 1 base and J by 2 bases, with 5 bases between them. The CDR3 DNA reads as TGTGCCAGTAGTATAGGTGGAAACACTGAAGCTTTCTTT. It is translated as CASSIGGNTEAFF. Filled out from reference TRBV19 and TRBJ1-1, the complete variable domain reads DGGITQSPKYLFRKEGQNVTLSCEQNLNHDAMYWYRQDPGQGLRLIYYSQIVNDFQKGDIAEGYSVSREKKESFPLTVTSAQKNPTAFYLCASSIGGNTEAFFGQGTRLTVV.

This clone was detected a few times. The CDR3 here is CASSLRPENSGNTIYF. CDR3 DNA: TGTGCCAGCAGCCTCCGGCCGGAGAACTCTGGAAACACCATATATTTT. The chain couples TRBV7-2 to TRBJ1-3, with D uncertain. V lost 5 bases and J lost 0, with 14 bases in between. CDR3 length: 16 residues. Germline V lookup: CDR1 SGHTA, CDR2 FQGNSA.

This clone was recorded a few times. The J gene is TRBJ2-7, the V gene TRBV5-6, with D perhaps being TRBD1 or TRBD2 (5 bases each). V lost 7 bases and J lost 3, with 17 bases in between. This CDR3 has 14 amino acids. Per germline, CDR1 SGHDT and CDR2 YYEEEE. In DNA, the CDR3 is TGTGCCAGCTGCAAAGGGGACGGACTCTACGAGCAGTACTTC. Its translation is CASCKGDGLYEQYF.

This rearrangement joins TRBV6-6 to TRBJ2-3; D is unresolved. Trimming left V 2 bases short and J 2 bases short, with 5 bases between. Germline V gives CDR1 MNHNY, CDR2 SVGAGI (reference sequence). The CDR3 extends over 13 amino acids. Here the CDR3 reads CASSYTYTDTQYF. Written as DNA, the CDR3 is TGTGCCAGCAGTTACACTTACACAGATACGCAGTATTTT.

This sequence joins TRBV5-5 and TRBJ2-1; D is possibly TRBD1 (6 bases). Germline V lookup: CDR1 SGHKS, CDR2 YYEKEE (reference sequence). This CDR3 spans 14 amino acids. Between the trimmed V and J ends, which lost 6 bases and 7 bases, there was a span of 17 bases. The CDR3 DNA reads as TGTGCCAGCAACCCTCGAGACAGGAATAATGAGCAGTTCTTC. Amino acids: CASNPRDRNNEQFF.

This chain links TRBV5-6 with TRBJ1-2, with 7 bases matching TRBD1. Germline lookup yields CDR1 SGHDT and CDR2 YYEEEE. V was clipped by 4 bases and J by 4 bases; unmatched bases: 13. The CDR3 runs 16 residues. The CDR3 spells CASSIGQVGSGYGYTF. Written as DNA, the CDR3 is TGTGCCAGCAGCATCGGACAGGTGGGGTCGGGCTATGGCTACACCTTC.

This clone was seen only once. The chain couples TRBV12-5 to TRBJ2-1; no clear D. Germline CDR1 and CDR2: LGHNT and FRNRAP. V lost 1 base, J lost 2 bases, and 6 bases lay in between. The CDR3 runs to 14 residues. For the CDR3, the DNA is TGTGCTAGTGGTTTGGAACAGCCCTACAATGAGCAGTTCTTC. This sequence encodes CASGLEQPYNEQFF.

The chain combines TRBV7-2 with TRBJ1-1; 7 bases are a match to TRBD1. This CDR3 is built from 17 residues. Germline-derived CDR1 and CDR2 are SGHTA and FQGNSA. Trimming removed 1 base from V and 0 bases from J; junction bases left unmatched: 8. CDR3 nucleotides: TGTGCCAGCAGCTTAGTCGGGACAGTACCTATGAACACTGAAGCTTTCTTT. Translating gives CASSLVGTVPMNTEAFF.

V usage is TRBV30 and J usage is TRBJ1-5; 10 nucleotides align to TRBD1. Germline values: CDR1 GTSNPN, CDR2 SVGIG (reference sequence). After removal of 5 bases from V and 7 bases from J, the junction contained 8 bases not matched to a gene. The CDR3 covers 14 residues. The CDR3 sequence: CAWALGQGEQPQHF. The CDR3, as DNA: TGTGCCTGGGCCTTAGGACAGGGGGAACAGCCCCAGCATTTT. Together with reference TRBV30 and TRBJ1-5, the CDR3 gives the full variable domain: SQTIHQWPATLVQPVGSPLSLECTVEGTSNPNLYWYRQAAGRGLQLLFYSVGIGQISSEVPQNLSASRPQDRQFILSSKKLLLSDSGFYLCAWALGQGEQPQHFGDGTRLSIL.

CDR3: CATSDAQSYGYTF. The DNA of the CDR3 is TGTGCCACCAGTGATGCACAGAGCTATGGCTACACCTTC. J is TRBJ1-2 and V is TRBV24-1; D is unclear. Looked up from germline, CDR1 is KGHDR and CDR2 is SFDVKD. Trimming stripped 3 bases from V and 4 bases from J, with 8 bases between. The CDR3 covers 13 residues.

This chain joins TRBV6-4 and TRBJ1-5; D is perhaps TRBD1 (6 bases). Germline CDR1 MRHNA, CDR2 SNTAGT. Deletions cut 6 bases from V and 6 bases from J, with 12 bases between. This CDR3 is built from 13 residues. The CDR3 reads CASRALGGQPQHF. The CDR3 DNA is TGTGCCAGCAGAGCACTAGGGGGTCAGCCCCAGCATTTT.

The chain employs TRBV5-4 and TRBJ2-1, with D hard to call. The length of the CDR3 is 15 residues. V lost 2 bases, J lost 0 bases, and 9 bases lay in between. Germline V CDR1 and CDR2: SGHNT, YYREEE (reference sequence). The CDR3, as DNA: TGTGCCAGCAGCTTTTGGCCGAGCTCCTACAATGAGCAGTTCTTC. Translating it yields CASSFWPSSYNEQFF.

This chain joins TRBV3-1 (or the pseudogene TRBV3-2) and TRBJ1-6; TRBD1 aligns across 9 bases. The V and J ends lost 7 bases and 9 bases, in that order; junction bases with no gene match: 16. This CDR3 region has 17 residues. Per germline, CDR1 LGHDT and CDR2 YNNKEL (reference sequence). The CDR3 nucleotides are TGTGCCAGCAACGGACAGGGGCACCGGGACAGAGCTTCACCCCTCCACTTT. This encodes CASNGQGHRDRASPLHF.